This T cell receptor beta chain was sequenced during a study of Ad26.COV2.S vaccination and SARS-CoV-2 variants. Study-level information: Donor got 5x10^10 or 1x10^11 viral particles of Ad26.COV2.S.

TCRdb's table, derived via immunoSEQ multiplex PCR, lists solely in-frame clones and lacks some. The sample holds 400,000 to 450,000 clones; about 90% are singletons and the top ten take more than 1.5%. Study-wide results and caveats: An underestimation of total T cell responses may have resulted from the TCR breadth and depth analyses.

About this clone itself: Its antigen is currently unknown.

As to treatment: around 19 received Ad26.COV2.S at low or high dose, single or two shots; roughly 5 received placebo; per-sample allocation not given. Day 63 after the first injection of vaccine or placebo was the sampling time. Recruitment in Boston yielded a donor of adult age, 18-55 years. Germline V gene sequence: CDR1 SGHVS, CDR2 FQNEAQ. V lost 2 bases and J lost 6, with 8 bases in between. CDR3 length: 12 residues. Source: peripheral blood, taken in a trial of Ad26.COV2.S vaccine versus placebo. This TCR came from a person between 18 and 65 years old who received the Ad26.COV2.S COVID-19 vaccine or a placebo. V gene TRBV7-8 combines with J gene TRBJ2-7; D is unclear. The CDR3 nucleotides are TGTGCCAGCAGCTTAATATCTTTCGAGCAGTACTTC. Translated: CASSLISFEQYF.